Listed below are T cell receptor beta chains from one sample, sequenced in a study of human T cells and chemical hapten exposure. TCRdb independently ran MiXCR on the RACE reads; one entry per CDR3 protein. The sample lists some 44,000 distinct CDR3 sequences; approximately 9% were seen once. The source was whole blood, collected in connection with sensitization to the hapten diphenylcyclopropenone (DPC). The receptor source for this set is a middle-aged woman with alopecia areata. Some clones in this sample may be carry-over from other donors' samples. The CDR3 runs from the conserved cysteine through the conserved F or W. A D gene is named only where the DNA matches it firmly. The size entry is marked missing in some rows and otherwise reads once, few, many or a size class.

many	TRBV20-1	TRBD1	TRBJ1-2	TGCAGTGCTGGACAGGGGAGCAATGGCTACACCTTC	CSAGQGSNGYTF
many	TRBV7-2	-	TRBJ2-7	TGTGCCAGCAGCCCCATTCCCCCCGGGGGCGAGCAGTACTTC	CASSPIPPGGEQYF
many	TRBV2	-	TRBJ1-4	TGTGCCAGCAGTGAAGCGAGGGAAAAACTGTTTTTT	CASSEAREKLFF
-	TRBV9	-	TRBJ1-2	TGTGCCAGCAGCACCACTAACTATGGCTACACCTTC	CASSTTNYGYTF
-	TRBV29-1	TRBD1	TRBJ2-7	TGCAGCGTTGACAGGGGGCGAAACGAGCAGTACTTC	CSVDRGRNEQYF
many	TRBV9	-	TRBJ1-3	TGTGCCAGCAGCCCCCAACAGGGAGCGTCTGGAAACACCATATATTTT	CASSPQQGASGNTIYF
many	TRBV4-3	-	TRBJ2-1	TGCGCCAGCAGCCAAGATTCGGCCAGTTACAATGAGCAGTTCTTC	CASSQDSASYNEQFF
many	TRBV10-3	-	TRBJ2-3	TGTGCCATCAGTGACCCCCCGGAAGATACGCAGTATTTT	CAISDPPEDTQYF
few	TRBV28	-	TRBJ2-1	TGTGCCAGCGAATCAGATAGCTCCTACAATGAGCAGTTCTTC	CASESDSSYNEQFF
many	TRBV7-8	TRBD2	TRBJ2-1	TGTGCCAGCAGCCCCCCGGGCGGGGGGCCCATCAAGGAGCAGTTCTTC	CASSPPGGGPIKEQFF
many	TRBV19	TRBD1	TRBJ2-7	TGTGCCAGTAACCCCACGGGACAGAGGTACGAGCAGTACTTC	CASNPTGQRYEQYF
many	TRBV29-1	TRBD1	TRBJ2-3	TGCAGCGCAAAAGGTGGACAGGGTGGTACAGATACGCAGTATTTT	CSAKGGQGGTDTQYF
few	TRBV20-1	-	TRBJ1-2	TGCAGTGCTAGAGACGGTGGCGGCTATGGCTACACCTTC	CSARDGGGYGYTF
many	TRBV12-5	-	TRBJ2-5	TGTGCTAGTGGTTTGCCCACACTACAAGAGACCCAGTACTTC	CASGLPTLQETQYF
many	TRBV7-6	-	TRBJ2-7	TGTGCCAGCAGCTTCAACCGCTACGAGCAGTACTTC	CASSFNRYEQYF
many	TRBV28	-	TRBJ2-7	TGTGCCAGCAGTTCCGACGGCTTTTCCTACGAGCAGTACTTC	CASSSDGFSYEQYF
many	TRBV7-2	TRBD1	TRBJ1-4	TGTGCCAGCAGCCGGGACAGGGCTAATGAAAAACTGTTTTTT	CASSRDRANEKLFF
-	TRBV28	-	TRBJ2-7	TGTGCCAGCAGTTTGAATTTCGAGCAGTACTTC	CASSLNFEQYF
few	TRBV20-1	-	TRBJ2-3	TGCAGTGCCAGAGGCTCGGGGGCGGGAGATACGCAGTATTTT	CSARGSGAGDTQYF
many	TRBV15	-	TRBJ2-5	TGTGCCACCAGCAGAGACAGGGCGAGCCAAGAGACCCAGTACTTC	CATSRDRASQETQYF
few	TRBV7-2	-	TRBJ1-6	TGTGCCAGCAGAGGGGACACCAAGACCCCCTATAATTCACCCCTCCACTTT	CASRGDTKTPYNSPLHF
many	TRBV3-1	-	TRBJ2-1	TGTGCCAGCAGCTCTACTCTGGAGCAGTTCTTC	CASSSTLEQFF
many	TRBV11-2	-	TRBJ2-2	TGTGCCAGCAGCTCGCCGACAGGCTGGGCCGGGGAGCTGTTTTTT	CASSSPTGWAGELFF
many	TRBV6-2/TRBV6-3	TRBD1	TRBJ2-6	TGTGCCAGCAGTTACGAAGTCGGGACAGGTGGGAGCTCTGGGGCCAACGTCCTGACTTTC	CASSYEVGTGGSSGANVLTF
many	TRBV4-1	-	TRBJ1-1	TGCGCCAGCAGCCAAGAGTTGCCAGTGAACACTGAAGCTTTCTTT	CASSQELPVNTEAFF
many	TRBV20-1	TRBD2	TRBJ2-3	TGCAGTGCTAAAGAACTAGCGGGTACAGATACGCAGTATTTT	CSAKELAGTDTQYF
-	TRBV7-2	-	TRBJ1-5	TGTGCCAGCAGCTCAGCCCAGGAATTCAATCAGCCCCAGCATTTT	CASSSAQEFNQPQHF
many	TRBV5-1	-	TRBJ2-5	TGCGCCAGCAGATCTAGCCTAGACCAAGAGACCCAGTACTTC	CASRSSLDQETQYF
many	TRBV7-6	TRBD2	TRBJ2-7	TGTGCCAGCAGCCCGGGACTAGGGTACGAGCAGTACTTC	CASSPGLGYEQYF
-	TRBV7-7	TRBD2	TRBJ2-3	TGTGCCAGCAGTAGCGGGGGGGGGTCAGATACGCAGTATTTT	CASSSGGGSDTQYF
many	TRBV12-3/TRBV12-4	TRBD1	TRBJ1-3	TGTGCCAGCAGCCGGACAGGGGGCTCTGGAAACACCATATATTTT	CASSRTGGSGNTIYF
many	TRBV5-5	-	TRBJ2-7	TGTGCCAGCAGCCCAGGGGTGGGGGAGCAGTACTTC	CASSPGVGEQYF
many	TRBV9	TRBD2	TRBJ2-2	TGTGCCAGCAGCGTAGCGATAGCGGGGGTCGGAACCGGGGAGCTGTTTTTT	CASSVAIAGVGTGELFF
many	TRBV5-1	-	TRBJ1-1	TGCGCCAGCAGCCCGGGGCGCCCGGTATCTGAAGCTTTCTTT	CASSPGRPVSEAFF
-	TRBV6-1	-	TRBJ2-3	TGTGCCAGCAGCGACGGACAGAGTACCACAGATACGCAGTATTTT	CASSDGQSTTDTQYF
-	TRBV4-3	TRBD1	TRBJ1-3	TGCGCCAGCAGCCCGAAAAGTCCGAAGGGACAGAACATTGCTGGAAACACCATATATTTT	CASSPKSPKGQNIAGNTIYF
few	TRBV29-1	-	TRBJ2-5	TGCAGCGGACGGACAGACCAAGAGACCCAGTACTTC	CSGRTDQETQYF
many	TRBV7-2	-	TRBJ2-3	TGTGCCAGCAGCTTATCCGCGAAGGATACGCAGTATTTT	CASSLSAKDTQYF
-	TRBV6-6	-	TRBJ1-5	TGTGCCAGCAATTCGGGCAATCAGCCCCAGCATTTT	CASNSGNQPQHF
few	TRBV29-1	TRBD2	TRBJ2-3	TGCAGCGTTGCTAGCGGGGGGGCCACAGATACGCAGTATTTT	CSVASGGATDTQYF
many	TRBV11-2	-	TRBJ2-3	TGTGCCAGCAGCTTAGCTGGGGCCGGGCATACAGATACGCAGTATTTT	CASSLAGAGHTDTQYF
many	TRBV18	-	TRBJ1-4	TGTGCCAGCTCACAAGACACAGGGAAGGAAAAACTGTTTTTT	CASSQDTGKEKLFF
few	TRBV13	TRBD1	TRBJ1-1	TGTGCCAGCAGCTTCATCCGGGACAGGGAGGAAGCTTTCTTT	CASSFIRDREEAFF
many	TRBV13	-	TRBJ2-7	TGTGCCAGCAGCTCAACCTACGAGCAGTACTTC	CASSSTYEQYF
-	TRBV4-1	-	TRBJ1-1	TGCGCCAGCAGCCTAGACCCGAACACTGAAGCTTTCTTT	CASSLDPNTEAFF
many	TRBV4-1	-	TRBJ1-4	TGCGCCAGCAGGGCCCTCGGAGGACCTAATGAAAAACTGTTTTTT	CASRALGGPNEKLFF
many	TRBV20-1	-	TRBJ2-5	TGCAGTGCTAGCCCCCAGGGTCAAGAGACCCAGTACTTC	CSASPQGQETQYF
-	TRBV5-8	-	TRBJ2-7	TGTGCCAGCAGCTATTGGACGAACGAGCAGTACTTC	CASSYWTNEQYF
many	TRBV3-1	-	TRBJ2-7	TGTGCCAGCAGCCAAGGCGCCACCGGACACGAGCAGTACTTC	CASSQGATGHEQYF
many	TRBV14	TRBD2	TRBJ2-2	TGTGCCAGCAGCCAGTGGACTAGCGGGGCGAACACCGGGGAGCTGTTTTTT	CASSQWTSGANTGELFF
-	TRBV4-1	TRBD2	TRBJ2-1	TGCGCCAGCAGCCTTGGGACTAGCTCCTACAATGAGCAGTTCTTC	CASSLGTSSYNEQFF
many	TRBV7-3	-	TRBJ1-1	TGTGCCAGCAGCTTAAGCCAAGGGACCACTGAAGCTTTCTTT	CASSLSQGTTEAFF
few	TRBV5-6	TRBD1	TRBJ2-3	TGTGCCAGCAGCCTGGGACAGGGGGCAGCTACGCAGTATTTT	CASSLGQGAATQYF
many	TRBV24-1	-	TRBJ2-1	TGTGCCACCAGTGATGCGGACGGGGAAAATGAGCAGTTCTTC	CATSDADGENEQFF
many	TRBV2	TRBD2	TRBJ2-1	TGTGCCAGCAGTGTTGGGCGGGGGACGTACAATGAGCAGTTCTTC	CASSVGRGTYNEQFF
many	TRBV20-1	-	TRBJ2-7	TGCAGTGCCGACGGGCAGACCTACGAGCAGTACTTC	CSADGQTYEQYF
many	TRBV29-1	-	TRBJ1-4	TGCAGCGTTGTTGGGACGGAAAAACTGTTTTTT	CSVVGTEKLFF
-	TRBV12-3/TRBV12-4	TRBD1	TRBJ2-7	TGTGCCAGCAGTTTAGGGGGACAGTCCTACGAGCAGTACTTC	CASSLGGQSYEQYF
-	TRBV20-1	TRBD1	TRBJ2-7	TGCAGTGCTAGCTTTAGACAGGGGGCGCGAGAGCAGTACTTC	CSASFRQGAREQYF
many	TRBV30	-	TRBJ1-2	TGTGCCTGGAGCCCTTCATTCGGGGCTGGCTACACCTTC	CAWSPSFGAGYTF